A selection of T cell receptor beta chains follows, all from one sample in a study of PD-L1 blockade in urothelial cancer. Assay: immunoSEQ multiplex PCR; the TCRdb copy retains only in-frame clones and omits some. This sample has some 71,000 clones, with about 89% found just once. Sequenced here: PBMCs, sampled around atezolizumab (anti-PD-L1) treatment. The receptors stem from a man in his sixties with urothelial cancer. Both conserved end residues are part of each CDR3. D genes are given only for firm matches. Expanded clones get a size class; other rows say once, few or many, or leave the size out.

d_call: -; clone_size: -; v_call: TRBV5-1; j_call: TRBJ2-7; cdr3_nt: TGCGCCAGCAGCTCGGGACACTACTACGAGCAGTACTTC; cdr3_aa: CASSSGHYYEQYF
d_call: -; clone_size: -; v_call: TRBV18; j_call: TRBJ2-7; cdr3_nt: TGTGCCAGCTCACCAGTTCAGGTTGGGCTCTACGAGCAGTACTTC; cdr3_aa: CASSPVQVGLYEQYF
d_call: TRBD1; clone_size: -; v_call: TRBV2; j_call: TRBJ2-7; cdr3_nt: TGTGCCAGCAGTGACAGGGGGCTCGACGAGCAGTACTTC; cdr3_aa: CASSDRGLDEQYF
d_call: TRBD2; clone_size: -; v_call: TRBV4-3; j_call: TRBJ2-2; cdr3_nt: TGCGCCAGCAGCCAAGGAGGGAGGGACACCGGGGAGCTGTTTTTT; cdr3_aa: CASSQGGRDTGELFF
d_call: -; clone_size: -; v_call: TRBV6-1; j_call: TRBJ2-5; cdr3_nt: TGTGCCAGCAGGAGGGCGACGGGGGAGACCCAGTACTTC; cdr3_aa: CASRRATGETQYF
d_call: TRBD2; clone_size: -; v_call: TRBV9; j_call: TRBJ2-1; cdr3_nt: TGTGCCAGCAGCGCCACTAGCGGGAGTTTCCTTGAGCAGTTCTTC; cdr3_aa: CASSATSGSFLEQFF
d_call: -; clone_size: -; v_call: TRBV5-1; j_call: TRBJ2-3; cdr3_nt: TGCGCCAGCAGCTTGAGCACAGGCCGCACAGATACGCAGTATTTT; cdr3_aa: CASSLSTGRTDTQYF
d_call: -; clone_size: -; v_call: TRBV12-5; j_call: TRBJ2-1; cdr3_nt: TGTGCTAGTGGTTTGGGTCAGGGAAACTACAATGAGCAGTTCTTC; cdr3_aa: CASGLGQGNYNEQFF
d_call: -; clone_size: -; v_call: TRBV19; j_call: TRBJ2-1; cdr3_nt: TGTGCCAGTAGTATAGATCCCAGCGTAGCCTACAATGAGCAGTTCTTC; cdr3_aa: CASSIDPSVAYNEQFF
d_call: -; clone_size: -; v_call: TRBV6-5; j_call: TRBJ2-6; cdr3_nt: TGTGCCAGCAGTGTAGAAAGTGGGGCCAACGTCCTGACTTTC; cdr3_aa: CASSVESGANVLTF
d_call: -; clone_size: once; v_call: TRBV29-1; j_call: TRBJ2-5; cdr3_nt: TGCAGCGTTGAAAAGGGGTCACAAGAGACCCAGTACTTC; cdr3_aa: CSVEKGSQETQYF
d_call: TRBD2; clone_size: once; v_call: TRBV28; j_call: TRBJ2-1; cdr3_nt: TGTGCCAGCAGTTTTCTCGCGGGAGGGATGCACAATGAGCAGTTCTTC; cdr3_aa: CASSFLAGGMHNEQFF
d_call: TRBD1; clone_size: -; v_call: TRBV10-2; j_call: TRBJ2-5; cdr3_nt: TGCGCCAGCGGAGGGGGGACAGGGGGAGGGGAGACCCAGTACTTC; cdr3_aa: CASGGGTGGGETQYF
d_call: TRBD1; clone_size: -; v_call: TRBV7-3; j_call: TRBJ2-1; cdr3_nt: TGTGCCAGCAGTCTAACGGGGACAGTCTACAATGAGCAGTTCTTC; cdr3_aa: CASSLTGTVYNEQFF
d_call: -; clone_size: -; v_call: TRBV27; j_call: TRBJ2-7; cdr3_nt: TGTGCCAGCAGGCAGGGGCTAGCGGAAGCCTACGAGCAGTACTTC; cdr3_aa: CASRQGLAEAYEQYF
d_call: TRBD1; clone_size: -; v_call: TRBV27; j_call: TRBJ2-1; cdr3_nt: TGTGCCAGCAGTGTACCCGGGGGCAGGGGGCCCTACAATGAGCAGTTCTTC; cdr3_aa: CASSVPGGRGPYNEQFF
d_call: -; clone_size: -; v_call: TRBV4-1; j_call: TRBJ1-4; cdr3_nt: TGCGCCAGCAGCCCACCAGGGGCAACTAATGAAAAACTGTTTTTT; cdr3_aa: CASSPPGATNEKLFF
d_call: TRBD2; clone_size: -; v_call: TRBV27; j_call: TRBJ2-5; cdr3_nt: TGTGCCAGCAGTCCCCGGGTAGCGGGGGGCCGGGAGACCCAGTACTTC; cdr3_aa: CASSPRVAGGRETQYF
d_call: -; clone_size: few; v_call: TRBV2; j_call: TRBJ1-6; cdr3_nt: TGTGCCAGCAGTGAGACAGGAGATTCACCCCTCCACTTT; cdr3_aa: CASSETGDSPLHF
d_call: TRBD1; clone_size: -; v_call: TRBV30; j_call: TRBJ2-1; cdr3_nt: TGTGCCTGGGACCAGGACAGGGGGGGCAATGAGCAGTTCTTC; cdr3_aa: CAWDQDRGGNEQFF
d_call: -; clone_size: -; v_call: TRBV30; j_call: TRBJ1-1; cdr3_nt: TGTGCCGGGGGTACCCAGGGGCGACGGTTGAACACTGAAGCTTTCTTT; cdr3_aa: CAGGTQGRRLNTEAFF
d_call: TRBD1; clone_size: -; v_call: TRBV7-2; j_call: TRBJ1-2; cdr3_nt: TGTGCCAGCAGCTTAGTGACAGGGTCTGGCTACACCTTC; cdr3_aa: CASSLVTGSGYTF
d_call: -; clone_size: -; v_call: TRBV2; j_call: TRBJ2-7; cdr3_nt: TGTGCCAGCAGTGAATATTACGAGCAGTACTTC; cdr3_aa: CASSEYYEQYF
d_call: -; clone_size: few; v_call: TRBV11-3; j_call: TRBJ2-7; cdr3_nt: TGTGCCAGCAGCCGTACGGGGGAGCAGTACTTC; cdr3_aa: CASSRTGEQYF
d_call: -; clone_size: -; v_call: TRBV11-2; j_call: TRBJ2-1; cdr3_nt: TGTGCCAGCAGCCAACAGGGAATTAACAATGAGCAGTTCTTC; cdr3_aa: CASSQQGINNEQFF
d_call: -; clone_size: -; v_call: TRBV28; j_call: TRBJ1-2; cdr3_nt: TGTGCCAGCAGGCAGGGTGACTATGGCTACACCTTC; cdr3_aa: CASRQGDYGYTF
d_call: -; clone_size: -; v_call: TRBV29-1; j_call: TRBJ2-7; cdr3_nt: TGCAGCGTCCGGACACTCTCCTACGAGCAGTACTTC; cdr3_aa: CSVRTLSYEQYF
d_call: -; clone_size: -; v_call: TRBV5-1; j_call: TRBJ2-2; cdr3_nt: TGCGCCAGCAGCCAAACCCAGGGGACCACCGGGGAGCTGTTTTTT; cdr3_aa: CASSQTQGTTGELFF
d_call: TRBD1; clone_size: -; v_call: TRBV11-2; j_call: TRBJ2-5; cdr3_nt: TGTGCCAGCAGCTCGACAGGGGGCGCGGAGACCCAGTACTTC; cdr3_aa: CASSSTGGAETQYF
d_call: -; clone_size: -; v_call: TRBV5-1; j_call: TRBJ2-3; cdr3_nt: TGCGCCAGCAGCTCGGGGGGCCGGGCAGATACGCAGTATTTT; cdr3_aa: CASSSGGRADTQYF
d_call: -; clone_size: once; v_call: TRBV19; j_call: TRBJ1-5; cdr3_nt: TGTGCCAGTAGTATACCACATAGCAATCAGCCCCAGCATTTT; cdr3_aa: CASSIPHSNQPQHF
d_call: TRBD1; clone_size: -; v_call: TRBV9; j_call: TRBJ1-1; cdr3_nt: TGTGCCAGCAGCCTGACGACAGGGCCGAACACTGAAGCTTTCTTT; cdr3_aa: CASSLTTGPNTEAFF
d_call: -; clone_size: -; v_call: TRBV12-2; j_call: TRBJ1-2; cdr3_nt: TGTGCAAGTCGCTTAGAGGGGGACAGGGGGCTGTTGGGCTACACCTTC; cdr3_aa: CASRLEGDRGLLGYTF
d_call: -; clone_size: -; v_call: TRBV7-9; j_call: TRBJ1-2; cdr3_nt: TGTGCCAGCAGCTATCTTGAGGACAGCGAAAACTATGGCTACACCTTC; cdr3_aa: CASSYLEDSENYGYTF
d_call: TRBD1; clone_size: -; v_call: TRBV5-6; j_call: TRBJ2-3; cdr3_nt: TGTGCCAGCAGCTTGACCGGGACAGGGGGTACCCGAGAGTATTTT; cdr3_aa: CASSLTGTGGTREYF
d_call: TRBD2; clone_size: once; v_call: TRBV27; j_call: TRBJ2-5; cdr3_nt: TGTGCCAGCAGTTTAAAATCTAGCGGGGGGATCCTTAGTGAGACCCAGTACTTC; cdr3_aa: CASSLKSSGGILSETQYF
d_call: -; clone_size: -; v_call: TRBV9; j_call: TRBJ1-6; cdr3_nt: TGTGCCAGCAGCGTAGCGGGCCGAAACAGGGTTTCACCCCTCCACTTT; cdr3_aa: CASSVAGRNRVSPLHF
d_call: -; clone_size: -; v_call: TRBV4-3; j_call: TRBJ2-6; cdr3_nt: TGCGCCAGCAGCCAAGAAGGCAGGGGACCCTCTGGGGCCAACGTCCTGACTTTC; cdr3_aa: CASSQEGRGPSGANVLTF
d_call: TRBD1; clone_size: -; v_call: TRBV6-5; j_call: TRBJ2-7; cdr3_nt: TGTGCCAGCAGTTACTCTTCCGGACAGGGGCGCGAGCAGTACTTC; cdr3_aa: CASSYSSGQGREQYF
d_call: TRBD1; clone_size: -; v_call: TRBV6-1; j_call: TRBJ1-3; cdr3_nt: TGTGCCAGCAGTGAAGGGACCACAGGGGGCCCTGCCATATATTTT; cdr3_aa: CASSEGTTGGPAIYF
d_call: TRBD1; clone_size: -; v_call: TRBV5-6; j_call: TRBJ2-1; cdr3_nt: TGTGCCAGCAGCTTGGGGGACAGGGAATACAATGAGCAGTTCTTC; cdr3_aa: CASSLGDREYNEQFF
d_call: TRBD2; clone_size: -; v_call: TRBV12-5; j_call: TRBJ2-7; cdr3_nt: TGTGCTAGTGGTTTGGTCCTGCGTAGCGGGATAGACAAGCAGTACTTC; cdr3_aa: CASGLVLRSGIDKQYF
d_call: TRBD2; clone_size: -; v_call: TRBV7-9; j_call: TRBJ2-5; cdr3_nt: TGTGCCAGCAGCTTCCTAGCGGTCCCAGAGACCCAGTACTTC; cdr3_aa: CASSFLAVPETQYF
d_call: -; clone_size: once; v_call: TRBV6-6; j_call: TRBJ2-5; cdr3_nt: TGTGCCAGCAGTCCCCGGTACCAAGAGACCCAGTACTTC; cdr3_aa: CASSPRYQETQYF
d_call: TRBD1; clone_size: -; v_call: TRBV4-1; j_call: TRBJ2-2; cdr3_nt: TGCGCCAGCAGCCGTGGACAGGGGACGAACACCGGGGAGCTGTTTTTT; cdr3_aa: CASSRGQGTNTGELFF
d_call: TRBD1; clone_size: -; v_call: TRBV10-2; j_call: TRBJ1-2; cdr3_nt: TGCGCCAGCAGCGCGGGACAGCGTAGGGGAAACTATGGCTACACCTTC; cdr3_aa: CASSAGQRRGNYGYTF
d_call: -; clone_size: -; v_call: TRBV5-1; j_call: TRBJ2-5; cdr3_nt: TGCGCCAGCAGCTTGGGAAGGGGGTATCAAGAGACCCAGTACTTC; cdr3_aa: CASSLGRGYQETQYF
d_call: TRBD2; clone_size: -; v_call: TRBV19; j_call: TRBJ2-5; cdr3_nt: TGTGCCAGTAGTATGGGGACTAGCCCAGAGACCCAGTACTTC; cdr3_aa: CASSMGTSPETQYF
d_call: TRBD2; clone_size: few; v_call: TRBV11-2; j_call: TRBJ2-3; cdr3_nt: TGTGCCAGCAGCTCGGGACTAGCGGGAGGTCGAAGCACAGATACGCAGTATTTT; cdr3_aa: CASSSGLAGGRSTDTQYF
d_call: TRBD2; clone_size: -; v_call: TRBV6-1; j_call: TRBJ2-7; cdr3_nt: TGTGCCAGCAGGTGGACTAGCGGGAGGGCGTACGAGCAGTACTTC; cdr3_aa: CASRWTSGRAYEQYF
d_call: TRBD1; clone_size: -; v_call: TRBV6-5; j_call: TRBJ1-4; cdr3_nt: TGTGCCAGCAGTTATAGGGACAGGGCAGAAAAACTGTTTTTT; cdr3_aa: CASSYRDRAEKLFF
d_call: -; clone_size: once; v_call: TRBV28; j_call: TRBJ2-7; cdr3_nt: TGTGCCAGCTCAGTTTTCGCCGAGCAGTACTTC; cdr3_aa: CASSVFAEQYF
d_call: TRBD2; clone_size: -; v_call: TRBV2; j_call: TRBJ2-1; cdr3_nt: TGTGCCAGCAGTGAGTCGGTAGCGGGTAATGAGCAGTTCTTC; cdr3_aa: CASSESVAGNEQFF
d_call: -; clone_size: few; v_call: TRBV2; j_call: TRBJ1-6; cdr3_nt: TGTGCCAGCAGTGGATGGACAGATAATTCACCCCTCCACTTT; cdr3_aa: CASSGWTDNSPLHF
d_call: TRBD1; clone_size: -; v_call: TRBV11-2; j_call: TRBJ1-5; cdr3_nt: TGTGCCAGCAGCTTAGTAGCTGTGACAGGGAATCAGCCCCAGCATTTT; cdr3_aa: CASSLVAVTGNQPQHF